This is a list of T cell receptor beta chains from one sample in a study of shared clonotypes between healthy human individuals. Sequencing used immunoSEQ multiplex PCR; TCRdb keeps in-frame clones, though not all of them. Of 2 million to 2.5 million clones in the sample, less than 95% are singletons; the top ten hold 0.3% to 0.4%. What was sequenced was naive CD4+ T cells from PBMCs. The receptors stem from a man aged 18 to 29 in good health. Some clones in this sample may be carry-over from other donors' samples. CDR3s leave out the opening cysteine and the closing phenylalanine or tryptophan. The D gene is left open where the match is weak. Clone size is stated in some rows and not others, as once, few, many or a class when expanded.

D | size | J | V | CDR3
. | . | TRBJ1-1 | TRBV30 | AWSLVGLNTEAF
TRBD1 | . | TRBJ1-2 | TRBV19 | AGRDRTYGYT
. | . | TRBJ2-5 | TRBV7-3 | ASSLLVAGPETQY
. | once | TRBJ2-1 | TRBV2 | ASSVSGGRYYNEQF
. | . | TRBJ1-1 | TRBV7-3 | ASSLTGGDTEAF
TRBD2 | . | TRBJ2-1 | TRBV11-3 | ASSLGREAGGMNEQF
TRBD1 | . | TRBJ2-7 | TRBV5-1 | ASSLDGQVIHEQY
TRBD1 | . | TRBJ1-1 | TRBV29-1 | SASPTGEEAF
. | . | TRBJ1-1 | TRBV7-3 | ASSLITGPGTEAF
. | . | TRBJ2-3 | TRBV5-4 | ASSLAGTSTDTQY
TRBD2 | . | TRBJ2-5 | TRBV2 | ASSPREGSRGTQY
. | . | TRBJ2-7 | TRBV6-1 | ASRTRQDSSYEQY
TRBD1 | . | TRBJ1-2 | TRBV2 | ASSWTGSNYGYT
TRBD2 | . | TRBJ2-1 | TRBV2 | ASSEETSGVVNEQF
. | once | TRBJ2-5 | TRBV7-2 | ASSLISETQY
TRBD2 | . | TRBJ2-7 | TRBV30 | AWSAQWGLAAYEQY
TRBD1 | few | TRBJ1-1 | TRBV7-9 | ASSAGGAEAF
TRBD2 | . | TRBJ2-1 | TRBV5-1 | ASSSGGAYNEQF
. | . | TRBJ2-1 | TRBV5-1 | ASSVDRVSYNEQF
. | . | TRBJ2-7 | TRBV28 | ASSLVGGEQY
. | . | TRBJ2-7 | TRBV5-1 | ASSFGGYSYEQY
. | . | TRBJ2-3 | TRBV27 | ASSPEWADTQY
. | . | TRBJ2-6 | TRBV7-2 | ASSLGLTSGANVLT
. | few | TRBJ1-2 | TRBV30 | AWSPGAAFYGYT
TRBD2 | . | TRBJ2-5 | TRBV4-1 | ASSQGGTSGSRYETQY
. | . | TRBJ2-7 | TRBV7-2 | ASSPGTAGSYEQY
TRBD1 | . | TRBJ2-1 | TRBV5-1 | ASGRQGTDNEQF
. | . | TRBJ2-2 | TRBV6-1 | ASTPIQGTTGELF
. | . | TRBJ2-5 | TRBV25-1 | ASSEYTVRGQETQY
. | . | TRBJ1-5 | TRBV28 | ASSLLSGARQPQH
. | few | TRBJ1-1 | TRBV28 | ASSDNRREAF
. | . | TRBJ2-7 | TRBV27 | ASSLWARPYEQY
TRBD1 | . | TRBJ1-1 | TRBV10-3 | AISDRQGRGSRSGTEAF
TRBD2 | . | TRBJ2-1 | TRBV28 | ASSQTSGRGIGEQF
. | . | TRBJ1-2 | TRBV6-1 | ASSERVGYT
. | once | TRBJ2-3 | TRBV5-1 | ASSLRRVSDTQY
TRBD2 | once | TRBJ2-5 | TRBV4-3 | ASSQEYLAGGETQY
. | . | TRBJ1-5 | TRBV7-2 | ASRAGWDQPQH